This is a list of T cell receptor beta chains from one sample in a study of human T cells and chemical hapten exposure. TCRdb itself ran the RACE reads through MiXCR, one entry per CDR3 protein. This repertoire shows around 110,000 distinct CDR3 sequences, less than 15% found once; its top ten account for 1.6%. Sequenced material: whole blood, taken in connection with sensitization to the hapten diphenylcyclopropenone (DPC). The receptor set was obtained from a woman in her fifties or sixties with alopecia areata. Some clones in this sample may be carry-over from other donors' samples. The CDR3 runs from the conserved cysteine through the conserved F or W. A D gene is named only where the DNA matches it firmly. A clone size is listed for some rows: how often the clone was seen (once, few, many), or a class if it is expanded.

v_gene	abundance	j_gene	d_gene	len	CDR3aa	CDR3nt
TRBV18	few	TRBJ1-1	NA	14	CASSPIPRNTEAFF	TGTGCCAGCTCTCCGATCCCGCGGAACACTGAAGCTTTCTTT
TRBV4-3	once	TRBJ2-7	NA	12	CTSSPPQYEQYF	TGCACCAGCAGCCCGCCCCAATACGAGCAGTACTTC
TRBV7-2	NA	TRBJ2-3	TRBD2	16	CASSSQHREGKDTQYF	TGTGCCAGCAGCTCCCAACACCGGGAGGGGAAAGATACGCAGTATTTT
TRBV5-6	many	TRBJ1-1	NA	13	CASSAGLEAEAFF	TGTGCCAGCAGCGCCGGATTAGAAGCTGAAGCTTTCTTT
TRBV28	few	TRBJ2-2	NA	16	CASSLRVGANTGELFF	TGTGCCAGCAGTTTAAGGGTCGGTGCGAACACCGGGGAGCTGTTTTTT
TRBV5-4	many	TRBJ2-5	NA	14	CASSLGQGGETQYF	TGTGCCAGCAGCTTGGGGCAGGGAGGCGAGACCCAGTACTTC
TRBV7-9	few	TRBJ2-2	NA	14	CASSLAPTTGELFF	TGTGCCAGCAGCTTAGCTCCTACCACCGGGGAGCTGTTTTTT
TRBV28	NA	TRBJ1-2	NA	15	CASSVTGGPLDGYTF	TGTGCCAGCAGTGTTACAGGAGGCCCTTTAGACGGCTACACCTTC
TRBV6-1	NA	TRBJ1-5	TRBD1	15	CASSEGTGKEQPQHF	TGTGCCAGCAGTGAAGGGACAGGGAAGGAACAGCCCCAGCATTTT
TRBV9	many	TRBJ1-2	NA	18	CASSVARITSRWSYGYTF	TGTGCCAGCAGCGTAGCTCGCATAACTTCCCGGTGGTCCTATGGCTACACCTTC
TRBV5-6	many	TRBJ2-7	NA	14	CASSVTGTPYEQYF	TGTGCCAGCAGCGTAACCGGGACTCCCTACGAGCAGTACTTC
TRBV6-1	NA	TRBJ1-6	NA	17	CASSENFKGYDNSPLHF	TGTGCCAGCAGTGAAAACTTTAAGGGATACGATAATTCACCCCTCCACTTT
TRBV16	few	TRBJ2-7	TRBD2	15	CASSQSRLAGDEQYF	TGTGCCAGCAGCCAATCCAGGCTAGCGGGGGACGAGCAGTACTTC
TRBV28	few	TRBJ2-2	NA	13	CASSRRVSGELFF	TGTGCCAGCAGTCGCAGGGTTTCCGGGGAGCTGTTTTTT
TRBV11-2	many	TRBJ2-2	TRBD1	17	CASSSTPGQGGTGELFF	TGTGCCAGCAGCTCCACGCCGGGACAGGGGGGAACCGGGGAGCTGTTTTTT
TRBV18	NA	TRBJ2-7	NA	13	CASSPLSVYEQYF	TGTGCCAGCTCACCACTGTCTGTTTACGAGCAGTACTTC